These T cell receptor beta chains were read from a single sample in a study of blood T cell repertoires in COVID-19. Assay used: immunoSEQ multiplex PCR; TCRdb lists only in-frame clones, some missing. The data contain about 400,000 clones, 85% to 90% of them seen just once; the ten biggest clones take up around 10%. The sample comprised PBMCs or T cells enriched from blood (not recorded which). Receptors originate from a woman aged 50 to 60 who had recovered from COVID-19. The CDR3 runs from the conserved cysteine through the conserved F or W. The order of the fields is J gene, clone size, D gene, V gene, CDR3 DNA, CDR3 protein. A D gene is named only where the DNA matches it firmly. A row's size may be missing; if present it is once, few, many or a size class.

>TRBJ2-7|NA|TRBD1|TRBV19
TGTGCCAGTAGTATCGGGGGGACAGGGAGCGGCGAGCAGTACTTC
CASSIGGTGSGEQYF
>TRBJ2-2|NA|NA|TRBV24-1
TGTGCCACCAGTGACCCGGAGTCGGCCGTGTTTTTT
CATSDPESAVFF
>TRBJ1-1|NA|NA|TRBV7-6
TGTGCCAGCAGCTATGATTTGGGCGGGGAGTTTCAGTTAAGCACTGAAGCTTTCTTT
CASSYDLGGEFQLSTEAFF
>TRBJ1-2|NA|TRBD1|TRBV19
TGTGCCAGTAGTGTAACAGGGGGCTACTATGGCTACACCTTC
CASSVTGGYYGYTF
>TRBJ1-3|NA|NA|TRBV11-2
TGTGCCAGCAGCTCACCACGGGGGTCGACTGGAAACACCATATATTTT
CASSSPRGSTGNTIYF
>TRBJ2-1|NA|NA|TRBV30
TGTGCCTGGAGTAGACAGGCGAATGAGCAGTTCTTC
CAWSRQANEQFF
>TRBJ2-1|NA|TRBD1|TRBV5-6
TGTGCCAGCAGCTCCCCCGAGGGGGCCCTCTACAATGAGCAGTTCTTC
CASSSPEGALYNEQFF
>TRBJ1-6|once|NA|TRBV5-1
TGCGCCAGCAGCCGGCTCGGGGGAGGGGTCTTGTCATCACCCCTCCACTTT
CASSRLGGGVLSSPLHF
>TRBJ1-4|NA|TRBD1|TRBV28
TGTGCCAGCAGCACCACAGGGGAAACTAATGAAAAACTGTTTTTT
CASSTTGETNEKLFF
>TRBJ2-5|NA|NA|TRBV6-1
TGTGCCAGCAGTGATTGGAGGGAACTCCAAGAGACCCAGTACTTC
CASSDWRELQETQYF
>TRBJ2-5|NA|NA|TRBV19
TGTGCCAGTAGTAACTGGTTACAGGGTGGCGAGACCCAGTACTTC
CASSNWLQGGETQYF
>TRBJ1-1|NA|NA|TRBV4-2
TGTGCCAGCAGCCAAGATCTTGGCGGACTTACTGAAGCTTTCTTT
CASSQDLGGLTEAFF
>TRBJ1-2|NA|NA|TRBV9
TGTGCCAGCAGTCGGGCAGCCTCGGGGGTTGGCTACACCTTC
CASSRAASGVGYTF
>TRBJ1-5|NA|TRBD1|TRBV2
TGTGCCAGCAGTTTGGACAGGGGACAGCCCCAGCATTTT
CASSLDRGQPQHF
>TRBJ1-4|NA|TRBD1|TRBV4-1
TGCGCCAGCAGCCAAGGGGACAGGGGGCGTGAAAAACTGTTTTTT
CASSQGDRGREKLFF
>TRBJ2-3|NA|TRBD2|TRBV3-1/TRBV3-2
TGTGCCAGCAGCCAAGAGGATAGACTAGCGGGGGGAGATACGCAGTATTTT
CASSQEDRLAGGDTQYF
>TRBJ1-6|NA|TRBD1|TRBV28
TGTGCCAGCAGTTTATACAGAGGTGGGACAGCCCTCCACTTT
CASSLYRGGTALHF
>TRBJ1-4|once|NA|TRBV19
TGTGCCAGTAGTATTCCCCAGGTTTCGGAAAAACTGTTTTTT
CASSIPQVSEKLFF
>TRBJ2-5|NA|NA|TRBV11-2
TGTGCCAGCAGCTCTTGGGAGTACCAAGAGACCCAGTACTTC
CASSSWEYQETQYF
>TRBJ2-1|once|TRBD1|TRBV27
TGTGCCACCTCTCGGGACAGGGGTCCTGAGCAGTTCTTC
CATSRDRGPEQFF
>TRBJ2-7|NA|NA|TRBV13
TGTGCCAGCAGCCCCGGAGGGCAGCCGTTTAGCTCCTACGAGCAGTACTTC
CASSPGGQPFSSYEQYF
>TRBJ1-1|NA|NA|TRBV5-4
TGTGCCAGCAGCTTGGCGGTGGCTGGCGGCGCTGAAGCTTTCTTT
CASSLAVAGGAEAFF
>TRBJ1-1|NA|NA|TRBV11-3
TGTGCCAGCAGCTCGAGGGGGGGGAACACTGAAGCTTTCTTT
CASSSRGGNTEAFF
>TRBJ1-1|NA|NA|TRBV5-1
TGCGCCAGCAGCTTGGAGAGAGGCCTTGAAGCTTTCTTT
CASSLERGLEAFF
>TRBJ1-4|once|NA|TRBV19
TGTGCCAGTGGGGCAAAACCTAATGAAAAACTGTTTTTT
CASGAKPNEKLFF
>TRBJ2-1|NA|NA|TRBV18
TGTGCCAGCTCACCGGTAGAGGGCGCCTACAATGAGCAGTTCTTC
CASSPVEGAYNEQFF
>TRBJ2-7|once|TRBD2|TRBV5-8
TGTGCCAGCAGCCTGACTAGCGGTGATCCCTACGAGCAGTACTTC
CASSLTSGDPYEQYF